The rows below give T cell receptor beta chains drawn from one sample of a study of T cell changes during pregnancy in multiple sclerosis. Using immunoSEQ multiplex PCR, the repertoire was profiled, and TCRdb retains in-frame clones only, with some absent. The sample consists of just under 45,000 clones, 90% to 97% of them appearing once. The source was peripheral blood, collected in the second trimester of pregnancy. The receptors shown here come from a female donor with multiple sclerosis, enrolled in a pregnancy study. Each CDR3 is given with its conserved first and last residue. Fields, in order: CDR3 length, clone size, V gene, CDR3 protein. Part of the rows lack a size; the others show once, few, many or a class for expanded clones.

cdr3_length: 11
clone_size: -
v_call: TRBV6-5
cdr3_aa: CASRRGGELFF

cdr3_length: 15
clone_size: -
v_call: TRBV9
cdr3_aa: CASSVGRQGYNEQFF

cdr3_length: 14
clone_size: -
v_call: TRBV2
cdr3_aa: CEKGGGQDNSPLHF

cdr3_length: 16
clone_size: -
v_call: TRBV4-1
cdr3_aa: CASSQESSGSQETQYF

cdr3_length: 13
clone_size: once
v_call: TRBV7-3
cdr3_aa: CASSPDRDQPQHF

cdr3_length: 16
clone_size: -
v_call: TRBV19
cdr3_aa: CASSIGQGYGNQPQHF

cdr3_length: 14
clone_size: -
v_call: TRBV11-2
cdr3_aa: CASSFGQGTYEQYF

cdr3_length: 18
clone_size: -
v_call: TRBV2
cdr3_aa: CASSEDRAVGYSNQPQHF

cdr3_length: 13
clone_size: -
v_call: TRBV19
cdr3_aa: CASSDRFNQPQHF

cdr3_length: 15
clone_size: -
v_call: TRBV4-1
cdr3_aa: CASSQGPGGRYEQYF

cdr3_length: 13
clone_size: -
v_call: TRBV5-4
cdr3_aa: CASSLVVGLSYTF

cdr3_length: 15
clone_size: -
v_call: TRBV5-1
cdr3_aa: CASSLSDSPYYGYTF

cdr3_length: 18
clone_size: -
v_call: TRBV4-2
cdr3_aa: CASSQVRTGGSSNQPQHF

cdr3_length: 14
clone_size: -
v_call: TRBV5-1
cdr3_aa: CASSLTGNGYEQYF

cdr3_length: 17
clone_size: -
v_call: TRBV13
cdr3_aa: CASSLEYRRAGVDTQYF

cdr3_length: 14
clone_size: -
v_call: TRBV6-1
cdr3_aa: CASSPRGEVYGYTF

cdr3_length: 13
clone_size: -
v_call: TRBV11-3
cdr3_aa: CASSVTSTDTQYF

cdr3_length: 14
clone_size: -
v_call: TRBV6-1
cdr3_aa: CASSGTGLNTEAFF

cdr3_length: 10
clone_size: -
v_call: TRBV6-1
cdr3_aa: CASSLYEQYF

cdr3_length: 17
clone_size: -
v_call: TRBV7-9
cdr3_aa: CASSLEWRAMMNTEAFF

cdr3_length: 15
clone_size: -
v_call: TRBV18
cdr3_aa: CASSPGQGSSYEQYF

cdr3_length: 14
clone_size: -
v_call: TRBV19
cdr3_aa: CASSPTGSHNEQFF

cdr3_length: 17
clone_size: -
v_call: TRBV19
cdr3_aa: CASSLGTGSYSNQPQHF

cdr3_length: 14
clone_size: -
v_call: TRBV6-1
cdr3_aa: CASRDSGSGNEQFF

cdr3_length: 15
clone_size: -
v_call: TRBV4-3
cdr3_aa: CASSQDYPVTYEQYF

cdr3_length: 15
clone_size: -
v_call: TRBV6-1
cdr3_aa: CASSPRTSVHNEQFF

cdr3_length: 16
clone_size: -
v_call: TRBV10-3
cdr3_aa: CAISLLAGSGTDTQYF

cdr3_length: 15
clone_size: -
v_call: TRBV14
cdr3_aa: CASSKPTGNTGELFF

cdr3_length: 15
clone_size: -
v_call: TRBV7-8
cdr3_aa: CASSLGLAGVGEQFF

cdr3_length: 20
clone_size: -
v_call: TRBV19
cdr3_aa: CASTPHPGTENPAWGQPQHF

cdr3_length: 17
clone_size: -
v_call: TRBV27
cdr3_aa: CASSTRRVREGSGEQFF

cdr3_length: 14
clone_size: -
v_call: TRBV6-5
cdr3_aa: CASSTSGRGVFPYF

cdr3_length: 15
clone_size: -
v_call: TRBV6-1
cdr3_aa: CASSSGQGRRNEQFF

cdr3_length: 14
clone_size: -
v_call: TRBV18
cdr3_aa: CASSPGPMNTEAFF

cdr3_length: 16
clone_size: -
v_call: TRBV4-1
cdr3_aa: CASSQEGVAGANVLTF

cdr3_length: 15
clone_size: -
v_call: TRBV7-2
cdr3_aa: CASSLQSGGNYGYTF

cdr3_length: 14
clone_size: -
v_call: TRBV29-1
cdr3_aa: CSVSQGVKGYEQYF

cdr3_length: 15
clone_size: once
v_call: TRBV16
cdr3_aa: CASSRRDKLLYGYTF

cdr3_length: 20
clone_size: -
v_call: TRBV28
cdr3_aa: CASSLYTAGGTARAGNTIYF

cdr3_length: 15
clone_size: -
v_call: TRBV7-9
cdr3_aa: CASSLGYRGRNEQFF

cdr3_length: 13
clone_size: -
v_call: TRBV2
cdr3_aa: CASRGSLSAEAFF

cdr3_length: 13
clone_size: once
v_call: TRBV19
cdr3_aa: CATSGGVNEKLFF

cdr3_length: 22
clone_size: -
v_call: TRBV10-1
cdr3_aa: CASSESPLGEKAGVRDTGELFF

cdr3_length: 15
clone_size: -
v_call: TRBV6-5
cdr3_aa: CASSPNQAPKDTQYF

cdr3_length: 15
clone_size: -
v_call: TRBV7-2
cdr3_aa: CASSIGTGITYEQYF

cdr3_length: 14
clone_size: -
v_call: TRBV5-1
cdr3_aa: CASSLLDLNTEAFF

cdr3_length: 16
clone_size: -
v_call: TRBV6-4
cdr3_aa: CASSDSASGDYNEQFF

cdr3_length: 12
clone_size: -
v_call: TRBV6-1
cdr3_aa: CALDSSYNEQFF

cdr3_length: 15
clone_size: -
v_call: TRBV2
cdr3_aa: CASSDVGLENYEQYF

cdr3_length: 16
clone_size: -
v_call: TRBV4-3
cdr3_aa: CASSQLTGGGPGELFF

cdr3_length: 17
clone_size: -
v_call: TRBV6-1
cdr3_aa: CASSDWAGGISTDTQYF

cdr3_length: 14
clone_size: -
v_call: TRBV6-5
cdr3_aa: CASSNREVAGELFF

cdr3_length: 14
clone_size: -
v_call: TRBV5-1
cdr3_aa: CASSLGLSNTEAFF

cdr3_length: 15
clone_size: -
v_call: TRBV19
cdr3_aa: CASSIANRGGQPQHF

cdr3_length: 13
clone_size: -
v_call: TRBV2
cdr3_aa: CASSPGTDTEAFF